Following are 26 T cell receptor beta chains from one sample sequenced in a study of cytomegalovirus exposure and HLA in healthy donors (dated by TCRdb to about 2017). The protocol used for the library was the immunoSEQ multiplex PCR assay. For the multiplex PCR, a mixture combining 60 forward primers for TCR Vbeta segments and 13 reverse primers for TCR Jbeta segments was used. TCRdb provides this immuneACCESS table in a form limited to in-frame rearrangements. Some clones are lacking; in checked studies, under half of them reflect an unresolved V gene, and why the rest are absent is not known. The sample contains about 200,000 clones, around 83% of them found a single time. The ten biggest clones cover over 1.5% of the sample. Sequenced input: PBMCs. These receptors were obtained from a man aged 35 to 55 in good health and CMV-seropositive.

The gene calls are TRBV4-3 and TRBJ1-4, with a weak D call TRBD1 (6 bases). V was clipped by 0 bases and J by 6 bases, with 11 bases between them. The germline V gene has CDR1 LGHNA and CDR2 YSLEER. The CDR3 has 15 residues. The DNA for the CDR3 is TGCGCCAGCAGCCAAGATCTGGGACATGATGAAAAACTGTTTTTT. It translates to CASSQDLGHDEKLFF.

This clone appeared a few times. The rearrangement links TRBV6-6 to TRBJ1-1; D is ambiguous. There are 12 residues in the CDR3. Looked up from germline, CDR1 is MNHNY and CDR2 is SVGAGI (reference sequence). Trimming removed 6 bases at V and 6 bases at J, with 11 bases between. CDR3 protein: CASSRGGSEAFF. CDR3 bases: TGTGCCAGCAGCCGGGGAGGGTCTGAAGCTTTCTTT.

This chain uses TRBV5-6 with TRBJ2-7; 7 nucleotides align to TRBD1. The CDR3 totals 12 residues. J lost 6 bases, V lost 4 bases, and 4 bases had no gene match. The germline CDR1 and CDR2 sequences are SGHDT and YYEEEE. CDR3 DNA sequence: TGTGCCAGCAGCCTGGGACAGCCCGAGCAGTACTTC. Translating gives CASSLGQPEQYF. Full variable domain (outside the CDR3, taken from reference TRBV5-6 and TRBJ2-7): DAGVTQSPTHLIKTRGQQVTLRCSPKSGHDTVSWYQQALGQGPQFIFQYYEEEERQRGNFPDRFSGHQFPNYSSELNVNALLLGDSALYLCASSLGQPEQYFGPGTRLTVT.

As concerns this clone: The same CDR3 also results from other DNA sequences found in this sample. The genes are TRBV7-2 and TRBJ2-7; D is ambiguous. The V end lost 1 base, the J end lost 3 bases, and 10 bases lay between the germline ends. Per the germline V gene, CDR1 is SGHTA and CDR2 is FQGNSA. The CDR3 is 14 residues long. The CDR3 protein is CASSLVTGIYEQYF. CDR3 nucleotide sequence: TGTGCCAGCAGCTTAGTAACGGGTATCTACGAGCAGTACTTC.

The rearrangement joins TRBV28 to TRBJ1-5; D is possibly TRBD1 (6 bases). This CDR3 is 14 amino acids long. Germline loops: CDR1 MDHEN, CDR2 SYDVKM. V gave up 4 bases and J gave up 2 bases, with 9 bases separating them. CDR3 DNA: TGTGCCAGCAGTTCCTACAGGGGCAATCAGCCCCAGCATTTT. It codes for CASSSYRGNQPQHF.

The rearrangement joins TRBV5-1 to TRBJ2-3; possibly TRBD2 for D (5 bases). Germline-derived CDR1 and CDR2 are SGHRS and YFSETQ. Trimming left V 2 bases short and J 2 bases short, with 6 bases between. The CDR3 spans 13 residues. The CDR3 nucleotides are TGCGCCAGCAGCTTCGGGGTCACAGATACGCAGTATTTT. Protein product: CASSFGVTDTQYF.

This clone turned up a few times. The V and J genes are TRBV5-6 and TRBJ1-1; maybe TRBD1 (5 bases). The CDR3 loop spans 13 amino acids. V gave up 1 base and J gave up 5 bases, with 9 bases separating them. In germline, CDR1 is SGHDT, CDR2 YYEEEE. The CDR3 loop reads CASSLPRQTEAFF. The CDR3 bases are TGTGCCAGCAGCTTGCCCAGACAGACTGAAGCTTTCTTT. Together with reference TRBV5-6 and TRBJ1-1, the CDR3 gives the full variable domain: DAGVTQSPTHLIKTRGQQVTLRCSPKSGHDTVSWYQQALGQGPQFIFQYYEEEERQRGNFPDRFSGHQFPNYSSELNVNALLLGDSALYLCASSLPRQTEAFFGQGTRLTVV.

This chain links TRBV5-1 with TRBJ2-3; 9 bases fit TRBD1. The CDR3 runs to 15 residues. After removal of 4 bases from V and 2 bases from J, the junction contained 5 bases not matched to a gene. Germline assignment: CDR1 SGHRS and CDR2 YFSETQ. The CDR3 sequence is CASSPRTGDTDTQYF. The CDR3 bases are TGCGCCAGCAGCCCGAGGACAGGGGACACAGATACGCAGTATTTT.

In its sample, this clone was seen a few times. The CDR3 protein is CASSLPSQWGTSQYF. The CDR3 DNA sequence: TGTGCCAGCAGTTTACCCTCCCAGTGGGGGACATCGCAGTATTTT. This chain uses TRBV27 with TRBJ2-3; the D gene is possibly TRBD1 (6 bases). CDR3 length: 15 amino acids. Trimming pared 2 bases from V and 10 bases from J, leaving 19 bases between. CDR1 is MNHEY and CDR2 is SMNVEV in the germline V gene (reference sequence).

This rearrangement joins TRBV2 to TRBJ1-5; D perhaps matches TRBD1 (6 bases). Germline V gene lookup returns CDR1 SNHLY and CDR2 FYNNEI. CDR3 length equals 13 residues. V lost 7 bases and J 3 bases, leaving 10 bases between the germline ends. CDR3 sequence reads: CASKRDTNQPQHF. CDR3 in DNA: TGTGCCAGCAAGCGGGACACCAATCAGCCCCAGCATTTT.

This rearrangement joins TRBV27 to TRBJ1-2; tentatively, D is TRBD1 (6 bases). The germline V gene has CDR1 MNHEY and CDR2 SMNVEV (reference sequence). This CDR3 contains 15 residues. With 5 bases removed from V and 4 bases from J, the gap between germline ends came to 17 bases. This CDR3 is CASSIQGSRGYGYTF. The CDR3 nucleotides are TGTGCCAGCAGTATCCAGGGGTCCCGGGGCTATGGCTACACCTTC.

This clone was observed a single time. This rearrangement joins TRBV9 to TRBJ2-7; maybe TRBD2 (5 bases). Germline V gene lookup returns CDR1 SGDLS and CDR2 YYNGEE. The CDR3 loop spans 14 amino acids. V shed 5 bases and J shed 0 bases, with 12 bases lying between them. DNA for the CDR3: TGTGCCAGCAGTCGGACGGGGAGCTCCTACGAGCAGTACTTC. The encoded protein is CASSRTGSSYEQYF.

The chain uses TRBV7-4 and TRBJ2-3; TRBD2 aligns across 7 bases. Looked up from germline, CDR1 is SGHVT and CDR2 is SQSDAQ. Trimming cost V 5 bases and J 1 base; bases outside gene matches: 3. CDR3 length: 14 amino acids. The CDR3 bases are TGTGCCAGCAGCCGCGGGAGCTGCACAGATACGCAGTATTTT. Translated: CASSRGSCTDTQYF.

The J gene is TRBJ1-5, the V gene TRBV5-8; no reliable D call. CDR3 length equals 15 residues. Germline CDR1 reads SGHTS; CDR2 reads YDEGEE. Trimming took off 0 bases at V and 0 bases at J, with 7 bases between the two ends. The CDR3 region has the DNA TGTGCCAGCAGCTTGGTAGAGAATAGCAATCAGCCCCAGCATTTT. Translated: CASSLVENSNQPQHF.

The rearrangement joins TRBV5-4 to TRBJ2-7; 8 positions agree with TRBD1. The V gene end was trimmed by 4 bases and the J gene end by 4 bases; junction bases not matched to a gene: 13. Germline CDR1 and CDR2: SGHNT and YYREEE (reference sequence). This CDR3 has 16 residues. The CDR3 bases are TGTGCCAGCAGCCCGCCCTTTCAGGGGGCGAAGTACGAGCAGTACTTC. Encoded protein: CASSPPFQGAKYEQYF.

The J gene is TRBJ2-3, the V gene TRBV6-4; D may be TRBD1 (5 bases). Germline V gene lookup returns CDR1 MRHNA and CDR2 SNTAGT. The CDR3 length is 14 residues. Trimming removed 5 bases at V and 0 bases at J, with 9 bases between. The CDR3 reads CASSSDTSTDTQYF. Here the CDR3 DNA reads TGTGCCAGCAGTTCGGACACCAGCACAGATACGCAGTATTTT.

The V call is TRBV5-6, the J call TRBJ2-5; TRBD1 matches at 11 bases. The CDR3 spans 14 residues. CDR1 is SGHDT, CDR2 YYEEEE, per germline. Trimming removed 7 bases from V and 4 bases from J; junction bases left unmatched: 6. CDR3 amino acids: CASETGTGGETQYF. In DNA form, the CDR3 reads TGTGCCAGCGAGACCGGGACAGGGGGAGAGACCCAGTACTTC. Based on the CDR3 plus reference TRBV5-6 and TRBJ2-5, the full variable domain is DAGVTQSPTHLIKTRGQQVTLRCSPKSGHDTVSWYQQALGQGPQFIFQYYEEEERQRGNFPDRFSGHQFPNYSSELNVNALLLGDSALYLCASETGTGGETQYFGPGTRLLVL.

This chain links TRBV2 with TRBJ2-1; D may be TRBD2 (5 bases). This CDR3 has 12 residues. V was clipped by 9 bases and J by 8 bases, with 14 bases between them. In germline, CDR1 is SNHLY, CDR2 FYNNEI. The CDR3 protein is CARGRSGDEQFF. The CDR3 region has the DNA TGTGCCAGGGGGAGATCGGGCGATGAGCAGTTCTTC.

For the CDR3, the DNA is TGTGCCAGCAGCTTGGCCCAAGAGACCCAGTACTTC. The encoded protein is CASSLAQETQYF. The rearrangement uses TRBV11-2 and TRBJ2-5; D is unresolved. With 3 bases removed from V and 1 base from J, the gap between germline ends came to 3 bases. Germline CDR1 is SGHAT and CDR2 is FQNNGV. This CDR3 has 12 amino acids.

The rearrangement links TRBV5-4 to TRBJ2-7; 8 bases match TRBD1. V trimming: 4 bases; J trimming: 3 bases; junction bases outside the gene matches: 12. The CDR3 runs to 16 residues. Per germline, CDR1 SGHNT and CDR2 YYREEE (reference sequence). CDR3 loop: CASSPRVTGGFYEQYF. CDR3 sequence (DNA): TGTGCCAGCAGCCCCAGGGTAACAGGGGGATTCTACGAGCAGTACTTC.

This chain connects TRBV9 to TRBJ2-2; 7 bases align to TRBD2. The V and J ends lost 0 bases and 4 bases, in that order; junction bases with no gene match: 3. The CDR3 has 15 residues. Germline V gene data show CDR1 as SGDLS and CDR2 as YYNGEE. Written as DNA, the CDR3 is TGTGCCAGCAGCGTAGGGGGCGGGGGCACCGGGGAGCTGTTTTTT. Its protein is CASSVGGGGTGELFF.

The V call is TRBV2, the J call TRBJ2-5; TRBD2 agrees at 11 bases. With the DNA end fitting TRBJ2-7 better, the J assignment may be wrong. The CDR3 consists of 14 residues. Germline values: CDR1 SNHLY, CDR2 FYNNEI. The DNA of the CDR3 is TGTGCCAGCAATCGGCTAGCGGGAGGCTACGAGCAGTACTTC. It yields the protein CASNRLAGGYEQYF.

The chain carries TRBV5-6 and TRBJ2-7; possible D gene TRBD2, 5 bases. V was trimmed by 0 bases and J by 7 bases, leaving 17 bases between them. This CDR3 is 15 amino acids long. Germline V CDR1 and CDR2: SGHDT, YYEEEE. In DNA form, the CDR3 reads TGTGCCAGCAGCTTGGTAGGACGGACTTGGGTAGAGCAGTACTTC. Translated: CASSLVGRTWVEQYF.

V and J are TRBV9 and TRBJ1-5; 7 nucleotides line up with TRBD1. Germline V CDR1 and CDR2: SGDLS, YYNGEE. The CDR3 runs 18 residues. J was trimmed by 1 base and V by 7 bases; bases with no gene match: 17. The CDR3 nucleotides read TGTGCCAGCTCTTATAGGAGGGGGCAATACGGGAGCAATCAGCCCCAGCATTTT. Its translation is CASSYRRGQYGSNQPQHF.

The sample holds one count of this clone. V and J are TRBV5-8 and TRBJ2-3; TRBD2 might be the D (6 bases). V gave up 1 base and J gave up 3 bases, with 12 bases separating them. This CDR3 is 15 amino acids long. Per the germline V gene, CDR1 is SGHTS and CDR2 is YDEGEE. The CDR3 spells CASSLRAGRTDTQYF. CDR3 in DNA: TGTGCCAGCAGCTTGCGGGCAGGGAGGACAGATACGCAGTATTTT.

The V and J genes are TRBV5-4 and TRBJ2-1; D possibly corresponds to TRBD2 (6 bases). CDR1 and CDR2 (germline): SGHNT, YYREEE (reference sequence). The V end lost 4 bases, the J end lost 5 bases, and 19 bases lay between the germline ends. The CDR3 covers 16 residues. This CDR3 reads CASSLGTGELHNEQFF. DNA for the CDR3: TGTGCCAGCAGCCTTGGTACGGGGGAGTTACACAATGAGCAGTTCTTC.